The 5 T cell receptor beta chains presented below share a single source sample, sequenced in a study. Adaptor-ligated barcode primers were used to amplify TRBV12-4/TRBJ1-2 clonotypes. TCRdb recomputed calls from the multiplex PCR reads with MiXCR, one row per CDR3 protein. The repertoire includes approximately 200 distinct CDR3 sequences, roughly 2.6% of them detected once, and about 51% sits in the top ten. What was sequenced was memory CD4+ T cells sorted from blood. Specified subset: memory CD4+ T cells, CD4+CD45RO+CD25-. These receptors were collected from a female donor with breast cancer.

By share of the sample, this clonotype is medium-sized. V gene TRBV12-3 or TRBV12-4 combines with J gene TRBJ1-2; no reliable D call. The CDR3 covers 21 residues. Trimming removed 3 bases from V and 1 base from J, with 30 bases in between. The CDR3 region has the DNA TGTGCCAGCAGTTTCCGTCCCAAGTTACAGCCACAATACCTAATTAACTATGGCTACACCTTC. Residues: CASSFRPKLQPQYLINYGYTF.

This clonotype is judged large. This chain links TRBV12-3 or TRBV12-4 with TRBJ1-2; D is unresolved. V shed 2 bases and J shed 8 bases, with 15 bases lying between them. This CDR3 is 14 amino acids long. In nucleotides, the CDR3 is TGTGCCAGCAGTTTACTACTCCATCCCTACGGCTACACCTTC. Translated: CASSLLLHPYGYTF.

This clonotype is large by share. The chain employs TRBV12-3 or TRBV12-4 and TRBJ1-2, with D possibly being TRBD1 (5 bases). The germline V and J ends were trimmed by 4 bases and 1 base, with 10 bases remaining between them. The CDR3 has 14 amino acids. The CDR3 DNA is TGTGCCAGCAGTTCAGGGATACTTAACTATGGCTACACCTTC. It codes for CASSSGILNYGYTF.

This clonotype is judged hyperexpanded. This sequence joins TRBV12-3 or TRBV12-4 and TRBJ1-2, with TRBD1 matching over 8 bases. The CDR3 runs to 13 residues. J gave up 8 bases and V 5 bases, and 7 bases lay outside the gene matches. In nucleotides, the CDR3 is TGTGCCAGCAGTCCCGGACAGGGTATGGGCTACACCTTC. It yields the protein CASSPGQGMGYTF.

This clonotype rates as large. The chain employs TRBV12-3 or TRBV12-4 and TRBJ1-2; D not certain. CDR3 length: 13 amino acids. V lost 8 bases and J 2 bases, leaving 12 bases between the germline ends. The CDR3 coding sequence is TGTGCCAGCCTGACCCGGGGAAACTATGGCTACACCTTC. Translating gives CASLTRGNYGYTF.